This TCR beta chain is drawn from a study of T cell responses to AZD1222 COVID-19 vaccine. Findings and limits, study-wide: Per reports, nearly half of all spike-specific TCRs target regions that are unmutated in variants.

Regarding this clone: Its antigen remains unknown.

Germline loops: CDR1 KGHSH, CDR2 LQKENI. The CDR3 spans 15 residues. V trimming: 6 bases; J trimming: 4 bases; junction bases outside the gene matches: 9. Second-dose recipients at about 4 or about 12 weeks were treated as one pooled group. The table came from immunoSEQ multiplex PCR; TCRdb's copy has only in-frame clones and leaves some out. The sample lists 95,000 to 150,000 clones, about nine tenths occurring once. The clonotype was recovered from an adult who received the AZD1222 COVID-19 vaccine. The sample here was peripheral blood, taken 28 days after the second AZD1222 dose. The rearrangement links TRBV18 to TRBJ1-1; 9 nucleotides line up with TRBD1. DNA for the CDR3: TGTGCCAGCTCTACTACAGGGGGCCAAGGCACTGAAGCTTTCTTT. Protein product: CASSTTGGQGTEAFF. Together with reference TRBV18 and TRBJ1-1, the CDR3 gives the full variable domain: NAGVMQNPRHLVRRRGQEARLRCSPMKGHSHVYWYRQLPEEGLKFMVYLQKENIIDESGMPKERFSAEFPKEGPSILRIQQVVRGDSAAYFCASSTTGGQGTEAFFGQGTRLTVV.